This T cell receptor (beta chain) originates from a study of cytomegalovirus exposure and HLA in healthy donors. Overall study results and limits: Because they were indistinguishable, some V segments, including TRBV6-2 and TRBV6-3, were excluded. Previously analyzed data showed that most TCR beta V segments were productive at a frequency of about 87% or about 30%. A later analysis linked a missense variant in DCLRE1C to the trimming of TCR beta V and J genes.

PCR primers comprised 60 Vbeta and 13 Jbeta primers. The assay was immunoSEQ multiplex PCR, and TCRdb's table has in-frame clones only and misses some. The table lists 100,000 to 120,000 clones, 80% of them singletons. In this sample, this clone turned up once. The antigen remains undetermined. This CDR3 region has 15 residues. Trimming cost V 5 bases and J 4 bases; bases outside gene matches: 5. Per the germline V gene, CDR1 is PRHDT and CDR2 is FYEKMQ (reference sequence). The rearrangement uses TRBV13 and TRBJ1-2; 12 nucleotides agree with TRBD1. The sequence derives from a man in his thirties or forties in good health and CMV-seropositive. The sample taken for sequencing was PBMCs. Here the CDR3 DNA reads TGTGCCAGCAGCCCCCGGGACAGGGGGCTCTATGGCTACACCTTC. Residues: CASSPRDRGLYGYTF. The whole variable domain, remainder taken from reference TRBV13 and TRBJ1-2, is AAGVIQSPRHLIKEKRETATLKCYPIPRHDTVYWYQQGPGQDPQFLISFYEKMQSDKGSIPDRFSAQQFSDYHSELNMSSLELGDSALYFCASSPRDRGLYGYTFGSGTRLTVV.